These T cell receptor beta chains were read from a single sample in a study of blood T cell repertoires in COVID-19. Sequencing was performed with immunoSEQ multiplex PCR; in TCRdb, only in-frame clones are kept and a portion is missing. The sample contains under 90,000 clones, roughly 90% of which appear only once. Sequenced material: peripheral blood. These receptors were obtained from a man in his forties with COVID-19, enrolled during active disease. The CDR3 runs from the conserved cysteine through the conserved F or W. Each record gives: V gene, D gene, CDR3 length, J gene, CDR3 protein, CDR3 DNA. D genes are given only for firm matches.

V gene: TRBV6-2/TRBV6-3
D gene: TRBD2
CDR3 length: 13
J gene: TRBJ2-7
CDR3 protein: CASSFTSGYEQYF
CDR3 DNA: TGTGCCAGCAGCTTCACTAGCGGGTACGAGCAGTACTTC

V gene: TRBV30
D gene: TRBD1
CDR3 length: 15
J gene: TRBJ2-1
CDR3 protein: CAWSFTGGADNEQFF
CDR3 DNA: TGTGCCTGGAGTTTCACAGGGGGCGCCGACAATGAGCAGTTCTTC

V gene: TRBV6-5
D gene: TRBD1
CDR3 length: 14
J gene: TRBJ1-6
CDR3 protein: CASSFDRGGSPLHF
CDR3 DNA: TGTGCCAGCAGTTTCGACAGGGGAGGCTCACCCCTCCACTTT

V gene: TRBV5-6
D gene: TRBD2
CDR3 length: 19
J gene: TRBJ2-1
CDR3 protein: CASSLVLAGGTITYNEQFF
CDR3 DNA: TGTGCCAGCAGCTTGGTCCTAGCGGGGGGAACGATAACCTACAATGAGCAGTTCTTC

V gene: TRBV13
D gene: NA
CDR3 length: 16
J gene: TRBJ1-1
CDR3 protein: CASSNVAGGLNTEAFF
CDR3 DNA: TGTGCCAGCAGCAACGTCGCCGGGGGTCTGAACACTGAAGCTTTCTTT

V gene: TRBV14
D gene: NA
CDR3 length: 13
J gene: TRBJ1-1
CDR3 protein: CASSQAGGTEAFF
CDR3 DNA: TGTGCCAGCAGCCAAGCGGGCGGGACTGAAGCTTTCTTT

V gene: TRBV5-1
D gene: NA
CDR3 length: 13
J gene: TRBJ1-1
CDR3 protein: CASSLELDTEAFF
CDR3 DNA: TGCGCCAGCAGCTTGGAACTGGACACTGAAGCTTTCTTT

V gene: TRBV5-4
D gene: NA
CDR3 length: 14
J gene: TRBJ2-7
CDR3 protein: CASSLSSEVYEQYF
CDR3 DNA: TGTGCCAGCAGCTTGTCCAGCGAAGTCTACGAGCAGTACTTC

V gene: TRBV18
D gene: NA
CDR3 length: 12
J gene: TRBJ2-3
CDR3 protein: CASSPSTDTQYF
CDR3 DNA: TGTGCCAGCTCACCCTCTACAGATACGCAGTATTTT

V gene: TRBV7-8
D gene: NA
CDR3 length: 16
J gene: TRBJ2-6
CDR3 protein: CASSPPRRSGANVLTF
CDR3 DNA: TGTGCCAGCAGCCCACCCCGTAGATCTGGGGCCAACGTCCTGACTTTC

V gene: TRBV18
D gene: TRBD1
CDR3 length: 16
J gene: TRBJ2-2
CDR3 protein: CASSDTGAANTGELFF
CDR3 DNA: TGTGCCAGCTCCGATACAGGGGCCGCGAACACCGGGGAGCTGTTTTTT

V gene: TRBV5-1
D gene: NA
CDR3 length: 14
J gene: TRBJ2-7
CDR3 protein: CASSLDTGTYEQYF
CDR3 DNA: TGCGCCAGCAGCTTGGACACGGGGACCTACGAGCAGTACTTC

V gene: TRBV19
D gene: TRBD1
CDR3 length: 15
J gene: TRBJ2-5
CDR3 protein: CASSTGQGSQETQYF
CDR3 DNA: TGTGCCAGTAGTACAGGACAGGGGTCCCAAGAGACCCAGTACTTC

V gene: TRBV11-2
D gene: TRBD2
CDR3 length: 18
J gene: TRBJ2-5
CDR3 protein: CASSPRLAGGKRQETQYF
CDR3 DNA: TGTGCCAGCAGCCCTCGACTAGCGGGGGGGAAACGTCAAGAGACCCAGTACTTC

V gene: TRBV2
D gene: NA
CDR3 length: 13
J gene: TRBJ1-5
CDR3 protein: CASSDRENQPQHF
CDR3 DNA: TGTGCCAGCAGTGATCGGGAGAATCAGCCCCAGCATTTT

V gene: TRBV4-1
D gene: TRBD1
CDR3 length: 19
J gene: TRBJ1-1
CDR3 protein: CASSPQPATGGQFPPEAFF
CDR3 DNA: TGCGCCAGCAGCCCGCAACCGGCCACAGGGGGCCAGTTTCCACCTGAAGCTTTCTTT

V gene: TRBV5-1
D gene: TRBD1
CDR3 length: 16
J gene: TRBJ2-7
CDR3 protein: CASSLASRQGTYEQYF
CDR3 DNA: TGCGCCAGCAGCTTGGCCTCGCGACAGGGAACCTACGAGCAGTACTTC

V gene: TRBV4-2
D gene: NA
CDR3 length: 15
J gene: TRBJ2-2
CDR3 protein: CASSSSDSDTGELFF
CDR3 DNA: TGTGCCAGCAGCTCCTCGGACAGCGACACCGGGGAGCTGTTTTTT

V gene: TRBV4-1
D gene: TRBD2
CDR3 length: 15
J gene: TRBJ2-3
CDR3 protein: CASSPAGGPTDTQYF
CDR3 DNA: TGCGCCAGCAGCCCAGCGGGGGGGCCCACAGATACGCAGTATTTT

V gene: TRBV19
D gene: NA
CDR3 length: 16
J gene: TRBJ1-5
CDR3 protein: CASVQGPLGGNQPQHF
CDR3 DNA: TGTGCCAGTGTACAGGGTCCCCTTGGGGGCAATCAGCCCCAGCATTTT